Sequencing of this T cell receptor (beta chain) was carried out in a study of post-analysis software for immune sequencing data. Across the study: Recorded disease courses covered relapsing-remitting, secondary progressive and progressive-relapsing multiple sclerosis. Some patients had no subtype annotation.

Germline V gene sequence: CDR1 SGHVS, CDR2 FQNEAQ. The CDR3 sequence is 17 residues long. Trimming removed 5 bases from V and 7 bases from J, with 26 bases in between. Whole-study findings and limits: Strong co-clustering by F measure linked samples that shared a preparation batch. Multiple sclerosis was associated with a significant reduction in normalized Chao1 diversity relative to controls. Among roughly 5 TRBV segments more frequent in patients than controls were TRBV5-6, TRBV5-1 and TRBV20-1.

Included in the TCR beta cDNA libraries were unique molecular identifiers. Once about 0.85 to 10 million T cells were used, roughly 490,000 cDNA molecules resulted. TCRdb re-called the PCR reads with MiXCR, one entry per CDR3 protein. This table has hundreds of thousands of distinct CDR3 sequences, 30% appearing once. This clonotype was seen a handful of times. The antigen is not known. The gene calls are TRBV7-8 and TRBJ1-2; D is possibly TRBD1 (6 bases). The sample taken for sequencing was blood. The clonotype was recovered from a girl aged 10-17 years with multiple sclerosis. CDR3 amino acids: CASSRSPPGGGGRGYTF. In DNA form, the CDR3 reads TGTGCCAGCAGCCGGTCCCCGCCCGGAGGGGGAGGACGTGGCTACACCTTC. The full variable domain, rest sourced from reference TRBV7-8 and TRBJ1-2, is GAGVSQSPRYKVAKRGQDVALRCDPISGHVSLFWYQQALGQGPEFLTYFQNEAQLDKSGLPSDRFFAERPEGSVSTLKIQRTQQEDSAVYLCASSRSPPGGGGRGYTFGSGTRLTVV.